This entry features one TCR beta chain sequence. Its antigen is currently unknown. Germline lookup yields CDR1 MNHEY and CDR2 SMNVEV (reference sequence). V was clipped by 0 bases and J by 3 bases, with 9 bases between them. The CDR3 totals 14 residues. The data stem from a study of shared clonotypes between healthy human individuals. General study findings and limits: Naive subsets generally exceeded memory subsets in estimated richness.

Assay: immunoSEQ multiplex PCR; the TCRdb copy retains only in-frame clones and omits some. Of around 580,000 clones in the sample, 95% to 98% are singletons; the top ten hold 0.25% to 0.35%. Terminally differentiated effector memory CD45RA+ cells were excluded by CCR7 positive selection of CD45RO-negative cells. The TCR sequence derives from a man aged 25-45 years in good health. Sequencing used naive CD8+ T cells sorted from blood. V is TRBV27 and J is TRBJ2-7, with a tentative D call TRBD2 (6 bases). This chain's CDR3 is CASSLSGGIYEQYF. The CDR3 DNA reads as TGTGCCAGCAGTTTATCCGGGGGAATCTACGAGCAGTACTTC.